Below, one TCR beta chain is given with its context. Its antigen is unknown. The record originates from a study of CD8+ T cells in alopecia areata. Trimming took 3 bases from V and 4 from J; bases not matched to a gene: 6. Looked up from germline, CDR1 is MGHDK and CDR2 is SYGVNS. The CDR3 covers 16 residues. Reverse transcribed after extraction, RNA yielded cDNA as the sequencing template. TCRdb's copy holds only in-frame clones and misses some; the assay was immunoSEQ multiplex PCR. The table lists 98,000 or so clones, roughly 60% of them singletons. Study results and caveats: Normal skin's resident alphabeta T cells are also sequenced in scalp samples.

The V gene is TRBV25-1, the J gene TRBJ2-1, with TRBD2 identical over 10 bases. The source material was CD8+ T cells sorted from blood. The receptor's source is a human donor in good health. CDR3: CASSDPTSGVYNEQFF. The DNA for the CDR3 is TGTGCCAGCAGTGATCCCACTAGCGGGGTATACAATGAGCAGTTCTTC.